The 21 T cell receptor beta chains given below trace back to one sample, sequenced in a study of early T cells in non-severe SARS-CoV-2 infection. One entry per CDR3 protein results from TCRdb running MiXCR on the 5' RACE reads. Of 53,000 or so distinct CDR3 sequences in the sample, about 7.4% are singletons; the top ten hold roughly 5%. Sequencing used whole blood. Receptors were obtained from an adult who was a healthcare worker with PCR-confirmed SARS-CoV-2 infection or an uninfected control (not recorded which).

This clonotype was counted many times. CDR3 DNA sequence: TGCAGTGCTAGAGCCCCCGGGGGCAAAGGGTATGGCTACACCTTC. As protein: CSARAPGGKGYGYTF. The genes are TRBV20-1 and TRBJ1-2, with a weak D call TRBD1 (6 bases). Germline CDR1 DFQATT, CDR2 SNEGSKA (reference sequence). The CDR3 totals 15 residues. With 1 base removed from V and 5 bases from J, the gap between germline ends came to 17 bases.

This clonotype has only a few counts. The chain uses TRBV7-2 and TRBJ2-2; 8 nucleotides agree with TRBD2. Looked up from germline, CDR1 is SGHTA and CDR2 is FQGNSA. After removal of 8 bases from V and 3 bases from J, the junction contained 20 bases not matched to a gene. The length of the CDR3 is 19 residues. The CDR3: CASFSSLWNEAGDTGELFF. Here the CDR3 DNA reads TGTGCCAGCTTCAGCAGCTTATGGAATGAAGCGGGGGACACCGGGGAGCTGTTTTTT.

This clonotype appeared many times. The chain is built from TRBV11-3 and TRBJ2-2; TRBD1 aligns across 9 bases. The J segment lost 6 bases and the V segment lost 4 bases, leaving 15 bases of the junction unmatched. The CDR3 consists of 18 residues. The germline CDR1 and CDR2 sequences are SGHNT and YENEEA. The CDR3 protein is CASSSSGVGTGFAGELFF. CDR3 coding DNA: TGTGCCAGCAGCTCCTCCGGTGTAGGGACAGGGTTTGCCGGGGAGCTGTTTTTT.

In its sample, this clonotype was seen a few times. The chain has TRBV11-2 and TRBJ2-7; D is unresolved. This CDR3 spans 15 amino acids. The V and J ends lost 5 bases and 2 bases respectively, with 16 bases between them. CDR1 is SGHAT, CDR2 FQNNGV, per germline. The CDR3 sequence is CASSLIETLTYEQYF. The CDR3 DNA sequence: TGTGCCAGCAGCCTCATCGAGACCTTAACCTACGAGCAGTACTTC.

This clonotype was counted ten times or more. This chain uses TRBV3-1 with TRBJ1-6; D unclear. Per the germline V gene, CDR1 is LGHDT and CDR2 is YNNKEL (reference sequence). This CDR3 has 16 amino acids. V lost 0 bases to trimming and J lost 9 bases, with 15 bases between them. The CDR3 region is CASSQDGSAKTSPLHF. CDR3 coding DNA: TGTGCCAGCAGCCAAGACGGGTCAGCGAAGACTTCACCCCTCCACTTT.

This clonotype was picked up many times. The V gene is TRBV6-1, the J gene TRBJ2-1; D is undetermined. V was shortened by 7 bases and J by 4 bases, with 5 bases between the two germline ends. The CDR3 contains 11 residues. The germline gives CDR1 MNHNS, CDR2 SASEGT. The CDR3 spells CASTDYNEQFF. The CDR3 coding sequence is TGTGCCAGCACCGATTACAATGAGCAGTTCTTC.

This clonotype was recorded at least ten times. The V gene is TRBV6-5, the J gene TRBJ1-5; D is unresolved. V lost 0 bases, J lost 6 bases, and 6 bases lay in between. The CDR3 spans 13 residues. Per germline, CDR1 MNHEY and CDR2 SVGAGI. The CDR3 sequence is CASSYSFRQPQHF. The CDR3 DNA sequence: TGTGCCAGCAGTTACTCTTTTCGTCAGCCCCAGCATTTT.

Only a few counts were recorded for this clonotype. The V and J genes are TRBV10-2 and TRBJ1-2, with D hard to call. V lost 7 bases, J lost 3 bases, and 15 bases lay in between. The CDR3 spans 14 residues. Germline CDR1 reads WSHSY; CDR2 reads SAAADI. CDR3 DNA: TGCGCCAGCACCACCACCGTGGCCTACTATGGCTACACCTTC. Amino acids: CASTTTVAYYGYTF.

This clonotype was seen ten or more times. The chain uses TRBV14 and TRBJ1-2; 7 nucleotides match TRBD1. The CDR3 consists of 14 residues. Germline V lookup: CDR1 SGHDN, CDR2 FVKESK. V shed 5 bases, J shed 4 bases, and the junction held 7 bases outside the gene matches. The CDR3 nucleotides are TGTGCCAGCAGCTTGACAGGGACGGGCTATGGCTACACCTTC. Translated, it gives CASSLTGTGYGYTF.

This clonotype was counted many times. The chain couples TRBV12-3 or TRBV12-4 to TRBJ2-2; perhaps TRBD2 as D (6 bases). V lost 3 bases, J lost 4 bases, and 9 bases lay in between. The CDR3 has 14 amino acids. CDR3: CASSFQEGTGELFF. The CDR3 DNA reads TGTGCCAGCAGTTTCCAGGAGGGCACCGGGGAGCTGTTTTTT.

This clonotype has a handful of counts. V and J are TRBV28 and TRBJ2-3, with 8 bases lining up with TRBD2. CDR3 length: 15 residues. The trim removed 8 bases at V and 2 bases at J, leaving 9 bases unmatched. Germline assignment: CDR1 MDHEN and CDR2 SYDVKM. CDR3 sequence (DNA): TGTGCCAGCTCCCCGGCTAGCGGGTTCACAGATACGCAGTATTTT. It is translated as CASSPASGFTDTQYF.

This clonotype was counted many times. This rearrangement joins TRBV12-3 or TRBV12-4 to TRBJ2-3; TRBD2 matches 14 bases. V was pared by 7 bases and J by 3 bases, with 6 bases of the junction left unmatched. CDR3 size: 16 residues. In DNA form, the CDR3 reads TGTGCCAGCACCCGGACTAGCGGGGGGAGAACAGATACGCAGTATTTT. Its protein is CASTRTSGGRTDTQYF.

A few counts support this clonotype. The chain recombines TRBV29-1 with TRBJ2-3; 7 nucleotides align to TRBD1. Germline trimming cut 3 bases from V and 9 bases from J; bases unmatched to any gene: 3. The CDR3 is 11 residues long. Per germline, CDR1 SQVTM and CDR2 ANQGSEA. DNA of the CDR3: TGCAGCGTTGAGTTCAGGGGGACGCAGTATTTT. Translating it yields CSVEFRGTQYF.

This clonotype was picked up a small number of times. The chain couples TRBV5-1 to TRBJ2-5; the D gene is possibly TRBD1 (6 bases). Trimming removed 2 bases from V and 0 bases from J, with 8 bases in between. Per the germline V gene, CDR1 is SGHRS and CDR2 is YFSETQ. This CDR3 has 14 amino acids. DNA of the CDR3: TGCGCCAGCAGCTTTGGACAGCACCAAGAGACCCAGTACTTC. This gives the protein CASSFGQHQETQYF.

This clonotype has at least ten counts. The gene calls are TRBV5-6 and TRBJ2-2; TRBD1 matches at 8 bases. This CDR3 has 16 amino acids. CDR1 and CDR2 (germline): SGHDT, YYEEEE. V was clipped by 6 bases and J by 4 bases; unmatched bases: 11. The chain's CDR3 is CASTPLGQGSTGELFF. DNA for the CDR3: TGTGCCAGCACACCCCTCGGACAGGGTAGCACCGGGGAGCTGTTTTTT.

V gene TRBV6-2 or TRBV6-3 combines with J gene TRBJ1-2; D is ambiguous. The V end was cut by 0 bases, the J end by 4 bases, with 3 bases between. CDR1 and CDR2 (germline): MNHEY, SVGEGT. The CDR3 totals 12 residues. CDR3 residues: CASSYSFYGYTF. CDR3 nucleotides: TGTGCCAGCAGTTACTCATTCTATGGCTACACCTTC.

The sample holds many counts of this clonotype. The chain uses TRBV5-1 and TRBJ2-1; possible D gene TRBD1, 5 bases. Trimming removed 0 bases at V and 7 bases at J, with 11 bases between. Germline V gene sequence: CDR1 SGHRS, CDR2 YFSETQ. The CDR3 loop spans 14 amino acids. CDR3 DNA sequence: TGCGCCAGCAGCTTGGGATCCAGGGATAATGAGCAGTTCTTC. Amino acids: CASSLGSRDNEQFF.

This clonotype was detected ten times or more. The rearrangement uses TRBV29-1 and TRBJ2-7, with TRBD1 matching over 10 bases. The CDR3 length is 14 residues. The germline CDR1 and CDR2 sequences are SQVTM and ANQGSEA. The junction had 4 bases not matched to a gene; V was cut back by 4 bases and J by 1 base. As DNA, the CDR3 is TGCAGCGTTGGGGGGGACAGGGGATCCTACGAGCAGTACTTC. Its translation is CSVGGDRGSYEQYF.

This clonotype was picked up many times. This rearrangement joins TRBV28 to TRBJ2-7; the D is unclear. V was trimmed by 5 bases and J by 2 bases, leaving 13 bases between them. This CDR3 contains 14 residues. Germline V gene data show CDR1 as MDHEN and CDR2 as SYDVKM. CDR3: CASSLLRTAYEQYF. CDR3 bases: TGTGCCAGCAGTCTACTTAGGACGGCCTACGAGCAGTACTTC.

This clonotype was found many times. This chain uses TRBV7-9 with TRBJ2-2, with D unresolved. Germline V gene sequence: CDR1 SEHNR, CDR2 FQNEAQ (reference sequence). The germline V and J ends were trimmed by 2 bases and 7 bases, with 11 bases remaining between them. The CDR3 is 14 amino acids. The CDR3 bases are TGTGCCAGCAGCTTAAAGATGGTGATCGGGGAGCTGTTTTTT. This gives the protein CASSLKMVIGELFF. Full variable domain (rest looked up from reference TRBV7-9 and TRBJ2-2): DTGVSQNPRHKITKRGQNVTFRCDPISEHNRLYWYRQTLGQGPEFLTYFQNEAQLEKSRLLSDRFSAERPKGSFSTLEIQRTEQGDSAMYLCASSLKMVIGELFFGEGSRLTVL.

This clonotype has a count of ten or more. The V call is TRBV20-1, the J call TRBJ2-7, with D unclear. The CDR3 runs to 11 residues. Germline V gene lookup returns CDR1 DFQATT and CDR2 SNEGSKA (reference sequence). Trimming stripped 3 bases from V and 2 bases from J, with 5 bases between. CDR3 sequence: CSASLAYEQYF. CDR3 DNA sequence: TGCAGTGCTAGCCTAGCCTACGAGCAGTACTTC.